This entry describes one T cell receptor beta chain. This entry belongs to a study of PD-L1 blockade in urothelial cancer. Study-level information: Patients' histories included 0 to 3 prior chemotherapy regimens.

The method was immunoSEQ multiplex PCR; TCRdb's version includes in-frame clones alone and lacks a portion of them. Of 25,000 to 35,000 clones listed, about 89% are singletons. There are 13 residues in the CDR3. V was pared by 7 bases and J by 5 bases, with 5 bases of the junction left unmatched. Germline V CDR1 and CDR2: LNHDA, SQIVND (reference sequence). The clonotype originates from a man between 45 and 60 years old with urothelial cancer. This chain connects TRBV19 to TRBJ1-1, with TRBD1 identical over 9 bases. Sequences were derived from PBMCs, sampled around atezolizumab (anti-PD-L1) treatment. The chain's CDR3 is CASTVTGGTEAFF. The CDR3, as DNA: TGTGCCAGTACAGTGACAGGGGGTACTGAAGCTTTCTTT. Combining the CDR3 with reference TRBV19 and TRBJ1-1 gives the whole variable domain DGGITQSPKYLFRKEGQNVTLSCEQNLNHDAMYWYRQDPGQGLRLIYYSQIVNDFQKGDIAEGYSVSREKKESFPLTVTSAQKNPTAFYLCASTVTGGTEAFFGQGTRLTVV.